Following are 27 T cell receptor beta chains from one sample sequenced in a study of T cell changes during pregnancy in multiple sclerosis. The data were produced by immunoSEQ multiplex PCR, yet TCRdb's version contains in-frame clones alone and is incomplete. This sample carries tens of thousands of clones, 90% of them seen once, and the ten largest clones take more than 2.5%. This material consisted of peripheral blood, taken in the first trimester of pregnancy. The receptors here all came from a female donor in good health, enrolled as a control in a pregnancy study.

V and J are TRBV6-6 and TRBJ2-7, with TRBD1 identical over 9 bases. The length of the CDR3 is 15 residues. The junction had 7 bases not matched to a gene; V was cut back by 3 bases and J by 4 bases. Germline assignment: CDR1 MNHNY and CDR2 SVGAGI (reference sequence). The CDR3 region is CASSYDPGQGYEQYF. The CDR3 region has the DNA TGTGCCAGCAGTTATGACCCGGGACAGGGATACGAGCAGTACTTC.

The CDR3 DNA reads as TGCGCCAGCAGCTTAAGCGGGGGGGCCAAAGAGACCCAGTACTTC. Encoded protein: CASSLSGGAKETQYF. This chain connects TRBV5-1 to TRBJ2-5, with TRBD2 matching 10 bases. Germline lookup yields CDR1 SGHRS and CDR2 YFSETQ. With 2 bases clipped from V and 3 bases from J, the junction kept 4 bases outside the gene matches. This CDR3 contains 15 residues.

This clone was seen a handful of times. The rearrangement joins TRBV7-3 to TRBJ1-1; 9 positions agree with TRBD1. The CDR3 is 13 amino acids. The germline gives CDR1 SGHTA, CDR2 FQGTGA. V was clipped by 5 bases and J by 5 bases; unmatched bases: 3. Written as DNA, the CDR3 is TGTGCCAGCAGCCGGACAGGGGAGACTGAAGCTTTCTTT. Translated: CASSRTGETEAFF.

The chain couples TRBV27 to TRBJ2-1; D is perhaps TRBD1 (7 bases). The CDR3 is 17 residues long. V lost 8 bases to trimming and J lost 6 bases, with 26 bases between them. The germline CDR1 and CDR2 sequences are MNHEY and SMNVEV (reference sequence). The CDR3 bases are TGTGCCAGCTGTGTTATCGGGGGACAGCGCTACCTCAATGAGCAGTTCTTC. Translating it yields CASCVIGGQRYLNEQFF.

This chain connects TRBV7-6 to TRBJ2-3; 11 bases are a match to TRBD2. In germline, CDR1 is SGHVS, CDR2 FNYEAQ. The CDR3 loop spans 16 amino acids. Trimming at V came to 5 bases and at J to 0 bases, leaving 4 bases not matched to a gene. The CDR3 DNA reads TGTGCCAGCAGCCCGGGACTAGCGGCTAGCACAGATACGCAGTATTTT. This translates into CASSPGLAASTDTQYF.

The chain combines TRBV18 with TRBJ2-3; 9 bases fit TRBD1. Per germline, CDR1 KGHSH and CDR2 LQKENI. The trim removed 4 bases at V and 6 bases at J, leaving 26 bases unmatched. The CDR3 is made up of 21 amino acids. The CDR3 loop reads CASSRNTGTGFPWALDDTQYF. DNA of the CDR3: TGTGCCAGCTCACGTAACACCGGGACAGGGTTCCCGTGGGCCTTAGACGATACGCAGTATTTT.

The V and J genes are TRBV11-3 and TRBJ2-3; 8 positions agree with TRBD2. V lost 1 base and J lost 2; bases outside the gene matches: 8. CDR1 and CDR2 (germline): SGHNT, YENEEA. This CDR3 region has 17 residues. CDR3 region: CASSLGKGLGATDTQYF. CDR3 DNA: TGTGCCAGCAGCTTAGGGAAGGGACTAGGAGCCACAGATACGCAGTATTTT.

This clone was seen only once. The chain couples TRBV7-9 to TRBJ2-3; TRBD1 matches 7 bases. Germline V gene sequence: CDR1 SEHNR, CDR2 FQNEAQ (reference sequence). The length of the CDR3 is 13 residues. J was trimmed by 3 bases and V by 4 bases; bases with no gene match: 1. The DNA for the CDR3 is TGTGCCAGCAGCTCGACAGGGACAGATACGCAGTATTTT. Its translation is CASSSTGTDTQYF.

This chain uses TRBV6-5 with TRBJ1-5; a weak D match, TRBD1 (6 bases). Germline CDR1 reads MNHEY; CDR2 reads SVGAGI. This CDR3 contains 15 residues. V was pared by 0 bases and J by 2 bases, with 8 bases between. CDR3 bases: TGTGCCAGCAGTTACTCTCCAGGGGGCAATCAGCCCCAGCATTTT. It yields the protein CASSYSPGGNQPQHF.

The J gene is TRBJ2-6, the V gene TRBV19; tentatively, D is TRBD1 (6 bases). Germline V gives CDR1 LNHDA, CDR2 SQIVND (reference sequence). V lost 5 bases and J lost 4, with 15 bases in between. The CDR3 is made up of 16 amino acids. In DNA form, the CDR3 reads TGTGCCAGTAGTTCCCGCACAGGGAAGGGGGCCAACGTCCTGACTTTC. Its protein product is CASSSRTGKGANVLTF.

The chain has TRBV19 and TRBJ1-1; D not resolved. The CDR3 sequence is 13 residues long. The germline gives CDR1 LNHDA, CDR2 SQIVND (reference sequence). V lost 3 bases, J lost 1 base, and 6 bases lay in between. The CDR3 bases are TGTGCCAGTAGTATCCCGGGGAACACTGAAGCTTTCTTT. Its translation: CASSIPGNTEAFF.

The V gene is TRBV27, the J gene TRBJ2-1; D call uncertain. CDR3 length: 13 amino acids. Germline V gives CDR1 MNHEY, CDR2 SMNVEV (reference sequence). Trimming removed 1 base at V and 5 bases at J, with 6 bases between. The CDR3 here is CASSLYINNEQFF. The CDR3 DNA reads TGTGCCAGCAGTTTATATATAAACAATGAGCAGTTCTTC.

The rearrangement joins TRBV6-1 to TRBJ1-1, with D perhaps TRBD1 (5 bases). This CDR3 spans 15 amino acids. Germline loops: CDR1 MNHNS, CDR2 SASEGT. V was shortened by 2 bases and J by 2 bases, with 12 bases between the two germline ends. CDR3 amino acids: CASSEPERGNTEAFF. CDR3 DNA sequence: TGTGCCAGCAGTGAACCCGAGCGGGGCAACACTGAAGCTTTCTTT.

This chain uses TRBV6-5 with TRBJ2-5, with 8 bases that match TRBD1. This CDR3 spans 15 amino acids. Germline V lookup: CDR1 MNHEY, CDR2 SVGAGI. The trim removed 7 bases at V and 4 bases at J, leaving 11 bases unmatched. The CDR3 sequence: CASIPRQGWRETQYF. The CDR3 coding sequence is TGTGCCAGCATCCCTCGACAGGGGTGGCGAGAGACCCAGTACTTC.

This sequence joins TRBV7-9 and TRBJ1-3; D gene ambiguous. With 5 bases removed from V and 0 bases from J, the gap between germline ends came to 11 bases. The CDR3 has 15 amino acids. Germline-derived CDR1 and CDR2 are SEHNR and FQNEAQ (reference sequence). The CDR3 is CASSPGKSSGNTIYF. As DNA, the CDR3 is TGTGCCAGCAGCCCAGGCAAGAGCTCTGGAAACACCATATATTTT.

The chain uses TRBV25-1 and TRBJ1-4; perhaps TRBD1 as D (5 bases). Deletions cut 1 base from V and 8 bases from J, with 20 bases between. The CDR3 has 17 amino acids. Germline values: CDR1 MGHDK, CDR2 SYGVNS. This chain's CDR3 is CASSEWGEVDGKEKLFF. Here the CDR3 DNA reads TGTGCCAGCAGTGAATGGGGGGAGGTTGACGGAAAGGAAAAACTGTTTTTT.

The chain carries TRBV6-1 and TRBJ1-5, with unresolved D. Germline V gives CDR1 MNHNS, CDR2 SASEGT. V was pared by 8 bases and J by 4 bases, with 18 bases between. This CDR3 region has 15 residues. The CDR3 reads CASDPVRGLNQPQHF. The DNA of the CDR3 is TGTGCCAGCGACCCCGTCCGAGGGCTGAATCAGCCCCAGCATTTT.

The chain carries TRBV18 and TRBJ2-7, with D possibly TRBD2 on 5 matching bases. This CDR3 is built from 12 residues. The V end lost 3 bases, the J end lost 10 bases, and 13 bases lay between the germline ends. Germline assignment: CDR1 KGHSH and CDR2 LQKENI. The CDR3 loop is CASSPSTRDQYF. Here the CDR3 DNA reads TGTGCCAGCTCACCGTCGACGAGGGATCAGTACTTC.

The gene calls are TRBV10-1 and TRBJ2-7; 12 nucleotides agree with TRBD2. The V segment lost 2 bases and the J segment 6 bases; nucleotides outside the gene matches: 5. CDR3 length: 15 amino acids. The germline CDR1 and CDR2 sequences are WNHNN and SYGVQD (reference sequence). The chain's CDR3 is CASSETTSGSAEQYF. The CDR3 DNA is TGCGCCAGCAGTGAGACGACTAGCGGGAGTGCCGAGCAGTACTTC.

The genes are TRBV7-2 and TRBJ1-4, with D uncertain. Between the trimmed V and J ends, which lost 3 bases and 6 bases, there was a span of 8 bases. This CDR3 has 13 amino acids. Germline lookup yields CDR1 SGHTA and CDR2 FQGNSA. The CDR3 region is CASSFSGDEKLFF. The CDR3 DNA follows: TGTGCCAGCAGCTTCTCCGGGGATGAAAAACTGTTTTTT.

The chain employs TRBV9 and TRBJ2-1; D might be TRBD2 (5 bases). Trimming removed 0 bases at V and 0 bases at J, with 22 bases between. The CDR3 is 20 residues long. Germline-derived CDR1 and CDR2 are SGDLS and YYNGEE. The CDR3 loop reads CASSVGLNSRLGVSYNEQFF. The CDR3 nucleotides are TGTGCCAGCAGCGTAGGACTGAACTCCCGCCTGGGAGTCTCCTACAATGAGCAGTTCTTC.

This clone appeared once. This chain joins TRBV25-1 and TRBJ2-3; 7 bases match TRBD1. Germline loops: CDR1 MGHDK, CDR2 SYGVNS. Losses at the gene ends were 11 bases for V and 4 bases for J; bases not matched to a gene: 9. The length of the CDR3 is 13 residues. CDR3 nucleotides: TGTGCCGCTAGGGGGCAGATTGCAGATACGCAGTATTTT. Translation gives CAARGQIADTQYF.

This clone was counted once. The CDR3 DNA follows: TGTGCCAGCAGCGTAGCTACGGGGGGGGGCTACGAGCAGTACTTC. The encoded protein is CASSVATGGGYEQYF. The V gene is TRBV9, the J gene TRBJ2-5; TRBD2 matches 8 bases. TRBJ2-7 matches the DNA end more closely, so the J call is doubtful. There are 15 residues in the CDR3. The germline V gene encodes CDR1 SGDLS and CDR2 YYNGEE.

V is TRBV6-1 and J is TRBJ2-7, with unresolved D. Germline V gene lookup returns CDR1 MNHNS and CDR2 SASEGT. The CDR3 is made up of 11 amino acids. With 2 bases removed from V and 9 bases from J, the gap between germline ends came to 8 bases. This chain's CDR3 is CASSESIGQYF. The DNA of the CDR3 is TGTGCCAGCAGTGAATCTATCGGGCAGTACTTC.

Here the CDR3 reads CASSKTGFGQVISGANVLTF. The CDR3 bases are TGTGCCAGCAGCAAAACAGGGTTTGGTCAGGTGATTTCTGGGGCCAACGTCCTGACTTTC. The J gene is TRBJ2-6, the V gene TRBV21-1; the D call of TRBD1 is as the table states it, not checked on the DNA. TRBV21-1 is an annotated pseudogene. CDR3 length: 20 residues.

Written as DNA, the CDR3 is TGTGCCTGGGGAGGGTCTCTAGAGGCTGGAAACACCATATATTTT. Translated, it gives CAWGGSLEAGNTIYF. The chain has TRBV30 and TRBJ1-3; D is ambiguous. The V gene's germline CDR1 is GTSNPN and CDR2 SVGIG (reference sequence). This CDR3 spans 15 amino acids. Trimming left V 5 bases short and J 2 bases short, with 16 bases between.

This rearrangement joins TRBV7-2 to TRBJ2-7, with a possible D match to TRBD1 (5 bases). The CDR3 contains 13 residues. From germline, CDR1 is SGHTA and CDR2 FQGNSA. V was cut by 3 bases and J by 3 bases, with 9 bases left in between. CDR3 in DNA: TGTGCCAGCAGCTTCGGACACCTCTACGAGCAGTACTTC. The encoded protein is CASSFGHLYEQYF.